This T cell receptor (beta chain) was profiled in a study of T-cell memory formation after mild COVID-19. Study outcomes and limitations: Shrinking CD4+ clones were chiefly CM and EM; CD8+ ones were chiefly EMRA. Researchers found some responding clones in pre-infection memory, a sign that cross-reactive memory joined.

TCRdb reanalysed the 5' RACE reads using MiXCR and keeps one entry per CDR3 protein. The sample yields hundreds of thousands of distinct CDR3 sequences, approximately 25% seen once. As for this clonotype: Its matching antigen is unknown.

The CDR3 totals 15 residues. Trimming left V 5 bases short and J 8 bases short, with 21 bases between. From germline, CDR1 is SGHNT and CDR2 YYREEE (reference sequence). Sequenced: PBMCs or a T cell subset sorted from them (not recorded which). This clonotype originated in an adult woman who had mild COVID-19 (a few samples of this study predate the infection). Cell type and time point are not known. The chain couples TRBV5-4 to TRBJ2-3, with D perhaps matching TRBD2 (7 bases). In DNA form, the CDR3 reads TGTGCCAGCAGTCCGGGGGGCGGGGGTCTGCCTACGCAGTATTTT. Residues: CASSPGGGGLPTQYF. Drawing the rest from reference TRBV5-4 and TRBJ2-3, the complete variable domain is ETGVTQSPTHLIKTRGQQVTLRCSSQSGHNTVSWYQQALGQGPQFIFQYYREEENGRGNFPPRFSGLQFPNYSSELNVNALELDDSALYLCASSPGGGGLPTQYFGPGTRLTVL.